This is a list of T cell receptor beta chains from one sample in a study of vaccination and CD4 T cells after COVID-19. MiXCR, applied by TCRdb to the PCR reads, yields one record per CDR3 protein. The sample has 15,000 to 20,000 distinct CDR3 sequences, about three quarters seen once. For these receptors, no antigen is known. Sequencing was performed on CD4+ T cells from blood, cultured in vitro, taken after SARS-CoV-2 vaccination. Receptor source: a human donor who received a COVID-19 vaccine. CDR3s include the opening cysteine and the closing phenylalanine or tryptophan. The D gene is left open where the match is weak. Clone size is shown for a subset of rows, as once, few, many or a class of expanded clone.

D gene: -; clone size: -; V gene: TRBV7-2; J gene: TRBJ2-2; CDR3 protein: CASSPGTHTGELFF; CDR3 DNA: TGTGCCAGCAGCCCCGGGACCCACACCGGGGAGCTGTTTTTT
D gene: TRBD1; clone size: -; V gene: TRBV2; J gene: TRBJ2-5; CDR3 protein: CASRGQGAVETQYF; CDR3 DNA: TGTGCCAGCAGGGGCCAGGGGGCAGTTGAGACCCAGTACTTC
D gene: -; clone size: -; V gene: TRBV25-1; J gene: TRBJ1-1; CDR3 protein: CASRGNTEAFF; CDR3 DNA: TGTGCCAGCAGGGGAAACACTGAAGCTTTCTTT
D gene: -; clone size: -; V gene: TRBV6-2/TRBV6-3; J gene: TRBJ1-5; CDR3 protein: CASRFFSGGTRNQPQHF; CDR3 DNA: TGTGCCAGCAGGTTCTTCAGTGGGGGGACCCGCAATCAGCCCCAGCATTTT
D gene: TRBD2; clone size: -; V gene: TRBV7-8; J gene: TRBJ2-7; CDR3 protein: CASSAGGGFSYEQYF; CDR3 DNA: TGTGCCAGCAGCGCGGGGGGGGGATTTTCCTACGAGCAGTACTTC
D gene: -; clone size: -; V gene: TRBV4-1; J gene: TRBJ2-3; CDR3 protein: CASSPRPTRTDTDTQYF; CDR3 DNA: TGCGCCAGCAGCCCCCGGCCGACTAGAACGGACACAGATACGCAGTATTTT
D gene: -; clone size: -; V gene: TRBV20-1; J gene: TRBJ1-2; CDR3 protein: CSASVSNYGYTF; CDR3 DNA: TGCAGTGCTAGCGTCAGTAACTATGGCTACACCTTC
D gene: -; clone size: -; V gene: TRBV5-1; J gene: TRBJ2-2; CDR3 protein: CASRMNTGELFF; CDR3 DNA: TGCGCCAGCAGGATGAACACCGGGGAGCTGTTTTTT
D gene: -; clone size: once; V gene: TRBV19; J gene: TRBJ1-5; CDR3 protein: CASSGRTGGASQPQHF; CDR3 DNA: TGTGCCAGTAGTGGACGAACGGGGGGGGCTAGTCAGCCCCAGCATTTT
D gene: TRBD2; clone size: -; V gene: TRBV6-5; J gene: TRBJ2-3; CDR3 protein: CASSYGTTPGDTQYF; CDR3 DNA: TGTGCCAGCAGTTACGGGACTACCCCGGGAGATACGCAGTATTTT
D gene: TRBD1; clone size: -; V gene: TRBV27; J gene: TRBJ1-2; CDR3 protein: CASSSSDRDNYGYTF; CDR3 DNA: TGTGCCAGCAGTTCTTCCGACAGGGATAACTATGGCTACACCTTC